The 2 T cell receptor beta chains in this list originate from one sample, sequenced in a study of T cells in Graves' hyperthyroidism and ophthalmopathy. TCR beta CDR3 sequences were amplified from RNA transcripts. The study used the HTBI primer set for a first-round RT-PCR of the TCR CDR3. Each CDR3 protein is one row after TCRdb ran MiXCR on the multiplex PCR reads. Found here are 500,000 to 750,000 distinct CDR3 sequences, 12% to 15% of them singletons; the top ten hold 7% to 9%. Sequencing was carried out using blood. The receptors stem from a woman younger than 35 with Graves' ophthalmopathy.

This clonotype occurred a few times. A clone one base away is much larger, so this may be a read error. The V and J genes are TRBV28 and TRBJ1-3, with TRBD1 as a possible D gene (6 bases). Trimming shortened V by 6 bases and J by 0 bases, and 15 bases separated the two germline ends. CDR1 and CDR2 (germline): MDHEN, SYDVKM. The CDR3 has 16 amino acids. The CDR3 bases are TGTGCCAGCAGGCTTACAGGGTTCAACTCTGGAAACACCATATATTTT. This gives the protein CASRLTGFNSGNTIYF. Filled out from reference TRBV28 and TRBJ1-3, the complete variable domain reads DVKVTQSSRYLVKRTGEKVFLECVQDMDHENMFWYRQDPGLGLRLIYFSYDVKMKEKGDIPEGYSVSREKKERFSLILESASTNQTSMYLCASRLTGFNSGNTIYFGEGSWLTVV.

This clonotype was recorded at least ten times. The chain is built from TRBV7-9 and TRBJ2-7; TRBD2 aligns across 7 bases. The germline V gene has CDR1 SEHNR and CDR2 FQNEAQ (reference sequence). V trimming: 2 bases; J trimming: 2 bases; junction bases outside the gene matches: 3. This CDR3 has 14 residues. The chain's CDR3 is CASSLRSGAYEQYF. The CDR3 region has the DNA TGTGCCAGCAGCTTAAGAAGCGGGGCCTACGAGCAGTACTTC.